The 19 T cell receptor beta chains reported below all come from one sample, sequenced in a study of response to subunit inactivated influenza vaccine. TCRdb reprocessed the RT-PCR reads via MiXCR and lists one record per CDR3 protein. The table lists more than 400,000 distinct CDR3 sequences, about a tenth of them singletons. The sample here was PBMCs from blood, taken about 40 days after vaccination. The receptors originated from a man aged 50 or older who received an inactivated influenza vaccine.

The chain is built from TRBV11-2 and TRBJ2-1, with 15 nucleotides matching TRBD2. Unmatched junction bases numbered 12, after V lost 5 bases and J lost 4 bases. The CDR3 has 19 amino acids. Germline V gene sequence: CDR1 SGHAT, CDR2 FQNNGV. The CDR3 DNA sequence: TGTGCCAGCAGCCGGAAAGGGACTAGCGGGAGGATTTTATACAATGAGCAGTTCTTC. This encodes CASSRKGTSGRILYNEQFF.

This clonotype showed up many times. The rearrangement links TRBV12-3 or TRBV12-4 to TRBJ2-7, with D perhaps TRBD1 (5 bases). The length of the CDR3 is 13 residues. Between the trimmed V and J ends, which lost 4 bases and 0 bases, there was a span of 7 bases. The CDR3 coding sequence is TGTGCCAGCAGTTGGGGCGACTCCTACGAGCAGTACTTC. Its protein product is CASSWGDSYEQYF.

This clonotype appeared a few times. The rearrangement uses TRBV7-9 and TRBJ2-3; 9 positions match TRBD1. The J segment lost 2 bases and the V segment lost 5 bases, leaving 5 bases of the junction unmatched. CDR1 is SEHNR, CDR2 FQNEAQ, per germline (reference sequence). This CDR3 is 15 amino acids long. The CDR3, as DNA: TGTGCCAGCAGCCAACAGGGGGCTTTCACAGATACGCAGTATTTT. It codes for CASSQQGAFTDTQYF.

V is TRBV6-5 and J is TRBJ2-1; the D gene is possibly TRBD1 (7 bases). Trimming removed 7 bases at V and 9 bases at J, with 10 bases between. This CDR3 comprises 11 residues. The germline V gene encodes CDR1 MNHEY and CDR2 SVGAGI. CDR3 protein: CASTQGGEQFF. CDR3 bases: TGTGCCAGCACCCAGGGGGGTGAGCAGTTCTTC.

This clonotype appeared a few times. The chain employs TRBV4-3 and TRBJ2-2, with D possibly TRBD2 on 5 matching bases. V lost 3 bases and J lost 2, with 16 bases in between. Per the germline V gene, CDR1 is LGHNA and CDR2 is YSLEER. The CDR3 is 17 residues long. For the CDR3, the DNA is TGCGCCAGCAGCCAGGCCTCGTGGACTGAAAACACCGGGGAGCTGTTTTTT. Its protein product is CASSQASWTENTGELFF.

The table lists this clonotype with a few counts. The CDR3 loop is CASSGSGGLSYEQYF. The CDR3 DNA sequence: TGTGCCAGCAGTGGTAGCGGGGGACTCTCCTACGAGCAGTACTTC. The chain has TRBV7-2 and TRBJ2-7; 9 nucleotides align to TRBD2. There are 15 residues in the CDR3. The J segment lost 0 bases and the V segment lost 6 bases, leaving 6 bases of the junction unmatched. The germline CDR1 and CDR2 sequences are SGHTA and FQGNSA.

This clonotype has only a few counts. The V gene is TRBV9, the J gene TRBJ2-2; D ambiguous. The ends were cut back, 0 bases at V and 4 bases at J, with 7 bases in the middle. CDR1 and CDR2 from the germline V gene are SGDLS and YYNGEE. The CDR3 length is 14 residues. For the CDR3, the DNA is TGTGCCAGCAGCGTAGGGCAGGTCACCGGGGAGCTGTTTTTT. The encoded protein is CASSVGQVTGELFF.

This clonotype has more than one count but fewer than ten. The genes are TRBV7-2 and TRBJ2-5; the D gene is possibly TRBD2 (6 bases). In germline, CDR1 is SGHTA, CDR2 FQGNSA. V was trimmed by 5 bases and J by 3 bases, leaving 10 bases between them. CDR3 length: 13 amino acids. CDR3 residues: CASSSSGKETQYF. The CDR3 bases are TGTGCCAGCAGCAGTAGCGGAAAAGAGACCCAGTACTTC.

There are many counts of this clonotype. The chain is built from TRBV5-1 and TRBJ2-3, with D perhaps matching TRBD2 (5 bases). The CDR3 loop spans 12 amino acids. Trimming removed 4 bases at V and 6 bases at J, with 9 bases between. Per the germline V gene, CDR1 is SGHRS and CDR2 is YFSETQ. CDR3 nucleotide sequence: TGCGCCAGCAGCCTGAGGAGGGATACGCAGTATTTT. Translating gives CASSLRRDTQYF.

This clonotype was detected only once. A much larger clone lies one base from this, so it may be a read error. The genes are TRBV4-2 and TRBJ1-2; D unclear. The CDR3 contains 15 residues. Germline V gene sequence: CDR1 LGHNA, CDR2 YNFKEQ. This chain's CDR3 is CAISLITTTNYGYTF. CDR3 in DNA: TGTGCCATCAGCCTAATTACCACGACTAACTATGGCTACACCTTC.

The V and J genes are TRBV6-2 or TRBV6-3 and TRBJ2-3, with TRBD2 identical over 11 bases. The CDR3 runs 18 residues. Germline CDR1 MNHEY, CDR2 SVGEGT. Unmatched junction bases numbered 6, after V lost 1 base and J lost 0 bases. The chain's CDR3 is CASSYLAGGPASTDTQYF. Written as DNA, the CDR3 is TGTGCCAGCAGTTACTTAGCGGGAGGGCCGGCTAGCACAGATACGCAGTATTTT.

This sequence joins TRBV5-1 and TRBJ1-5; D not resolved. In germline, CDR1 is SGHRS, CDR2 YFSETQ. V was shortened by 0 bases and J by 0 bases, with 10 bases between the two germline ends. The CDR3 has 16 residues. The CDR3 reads CASSLVSRNSNQPQHF. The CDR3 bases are TGCGCCAGCAGCTTGGTATCCAGAAATAGCAATCAGCCCCAGCATTTT.

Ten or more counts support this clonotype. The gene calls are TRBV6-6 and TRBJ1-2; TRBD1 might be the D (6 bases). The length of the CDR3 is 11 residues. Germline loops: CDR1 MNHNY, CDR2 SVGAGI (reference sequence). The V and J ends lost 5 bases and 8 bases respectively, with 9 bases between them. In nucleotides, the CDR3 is TGTGCCAGCAGTCCAGGGGTCGGCTACACCTTC. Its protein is CASSPGVGYTF.

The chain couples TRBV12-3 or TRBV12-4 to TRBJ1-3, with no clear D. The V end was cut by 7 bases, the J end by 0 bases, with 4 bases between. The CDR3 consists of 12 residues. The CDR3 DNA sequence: TGTGCCAGCACCTACTCTGGAAACACCATATATTTT. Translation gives CASTYSGNTIYF.

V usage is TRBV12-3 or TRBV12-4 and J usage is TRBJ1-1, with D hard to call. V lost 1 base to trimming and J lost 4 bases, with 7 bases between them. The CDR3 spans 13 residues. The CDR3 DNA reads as TGTGCCAGCAGTTTAGTCAGGAGCACTGAAGCTTTCTTT. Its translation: CASSLVRSTEAFF.

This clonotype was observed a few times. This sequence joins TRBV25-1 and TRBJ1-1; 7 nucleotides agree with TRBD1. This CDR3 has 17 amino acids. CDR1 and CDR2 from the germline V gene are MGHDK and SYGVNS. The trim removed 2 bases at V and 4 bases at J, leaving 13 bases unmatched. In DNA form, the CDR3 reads TGTGCCAGCAGTGAAAAGTCACTTGACAGGGATGGCACTGAAGCTTTCTTT. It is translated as CASSEKSLDRDGTEAFF. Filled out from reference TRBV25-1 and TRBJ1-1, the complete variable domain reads EADIYQTPRYLVIGTGKKITLECSQTMGHDKMYWYQQDPGMELHLIHYSYGVNSTEKGDLSSESTVSRIRTEHFPLTLESARPSHTSQYLCASSEKSLDRDGTEAFFGQGTRLTVV.

CDR3 DNA: TGTGCCAGCAGGCAACAGGGGGCTTCCTACAATGAGCAGTTCTTC. Translated, it gives CASRQQGASYNEQFF. V and J are TRBV27 and TRBJ2-1; 9 bases align to TRBD1. The CDR3 extends over 15 amino acids. Germline V gene sequence: CDR1 MNHEY, CDR2 SMNVEV (reference sequence). The trim removed 6 bases at V and 1 base at J, leaving 4 bases unmatched.

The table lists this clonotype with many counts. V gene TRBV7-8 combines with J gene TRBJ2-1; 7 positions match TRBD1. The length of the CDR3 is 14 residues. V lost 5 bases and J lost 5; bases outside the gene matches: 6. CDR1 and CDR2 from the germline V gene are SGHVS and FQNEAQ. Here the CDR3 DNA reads TGTGCCAGCAGCCTTCACGACAGGGACAATGAGCAGTTCTTC. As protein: CASSLHDRDNEQFF.

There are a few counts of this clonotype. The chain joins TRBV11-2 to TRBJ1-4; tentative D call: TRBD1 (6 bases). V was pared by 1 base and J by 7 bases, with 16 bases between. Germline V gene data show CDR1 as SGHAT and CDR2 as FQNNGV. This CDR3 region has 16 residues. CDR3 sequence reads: CASSLGQVVSSEKLFF. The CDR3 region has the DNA TGTGCCAGCAGCTTAGGACAGGTCGTGTCCAGTGAAAAACTGTTTTTT.